This is a list of T cell receptor beta chains from one sample in a study of cytotoxic CD8 clonotypes in ibrutinib-treated CLL. This table comes from immunoSEQ multiplex PCR, and its TCRdb copy is limited to in-frame clones, with some not included. The sample lists about 97,000 clones, over 60% occurring once. The starting material was PBMCs, obtained after 24 months of ibrutinib treatment. The receptors were gathered from a human donor with chronic lymphocytic leukemia. CDR3s include the opening cysteine and the closing phenylalanine or tryptophan. The order of the fields is CDR3 protein, V gene, J gene.

CASGLAIPGELFF,TRBV2,TRBJ2-2
CASSLGPDRVGTDTQYF,TRBV5-4,TRBJ2-3
CASSISRTEAGELFF,TRBV19,TRBJ2-2
CASSSKIAGGGTDTQYF,TRBV25-1,TRBJ2-3
CASKPSGTRDTQYF,TRBV19,TRBJ2-3
CASSWDRGGETQYF,TRBV5-1,TRBJ2-5
CASSRQTGTSDSYEQYF,TRBV14,TRBJ2-7
CSVDLAGGYIGELFF,TRBV29-1,TRBJ2-2
CASSENVGVYYGYTF,TRBV6-1,TRBJ1-2
CASSSKGPSQGTDTQYF,TRBV7-3,TRBJ2-3
CASSPTGTGGATSYGYTF,TRBV18,TRBJ1-2
CSVVQGAGHTEAFF,TRBV29-1,TRBJ1-1
CASSEMGLAGGETQYF,TRBV25-1,TRBJ2-5
CASSMGVGYGYTF,TRBV28,TRBJ1-2
CAWSRSFYEQYF,TRBV30,TRBJ2-7
CASSPTGLRDGYTF,TRBV11-2,TRBJ1-2
CSVWTSGKRFSEQYF,TRBV29-1,TRBJ2-7
CASSLVRAGEQFF,TRBV11-2,TRBJ2-1
CASSPGGNTGELFF,TRBV18,TRBJ2-2
CASSPGSYEQYF,TRBV5-6,TRBJ2-7
CASSIRGTLYEQYF,TRBV9,TRBJ2-7
CASSGPGQSHNSPLHF,TRBV5-4,TRBJ1-6
CASSVNNYEQYF,TRBV7-9,TRBJ2-7
CSAGANYGYTF,TRBV20-1,TRBJ1-2
CASSQGDRDHGELFF,TRBV5-1,TRBJ2-2
CASSYGAGEGSYEQYF,TRBV6-6,TRBJ2-7
CASSQDAGNTDTQYF,TRBV4-1,TRBJ2-3
CASSRQGADYGYTF,TRBV5-5,TRBJ1-2
CASSRTDRGQGYTF,TRBV7-8,TRBJ1-2
CASSQDRDEQFF,TRBV18,TRBJ2-1